One and the same sample provided the 26 T cell receptor beta chains below, sequenced in a study of molecular identifiers for immune sequencing clone quantification. MiXCR was run by TCRdb on the PCR reads, yielding one entry per CDR3 protein. The data contain about 510,000 distinct CDR3 sequences, roughly 25% of them singletons. Sequencing was done on a sample of naive CD8+ T cells from blood, with Jurkat cell RNA spiked in. Subset specified: FACS-sorted CD8+CD4-CCR7+CD45RA+ naive T cells. These receptors were taken from a human donor in good health. Some libraries in this study had Jurkat cell RNA spiked in.

There are many counts of this clonotype. The chain couples TRBV24-1 to TRBJ1-1; D is possibly TRBD1 (6 bases). The ends were cut back, 6 bases at V and 2 bases at J, with 9 bases in the middle. This CDR3 region has 13 residues. The germline V gene has CDR1 KGHDR and CDR2 SFDVKD. The CDR3, as DNA: TGTGCCACCAGTCCGGGGGCAAACACTGAAGCTTTCTTT. Translating it yields CATSPGANTEAFF.

The sample holds one count of this clonotype. This sequence may be a read error, since a much larger clone differs from it by one base. The V gene is TRBV7-2, the J gene TRBJ1-3; D not certain. Per the germline V gene, CDR1 is SGHTA and CDR2 is FQGNSA. The CDR3 has 14 amino acids. The CDR3 DNA reads as TGTGCCAGCAGCCCCGTTCGGAGTGGAAACACCGTATATTTT. Translated: CASSPVRSGNTVYF. Full variable domain (remainder filled in from reference TRBV7-2 and TRBJ1-3): GAGVSQSPSNKVTEKGKDVELRCDPISGHTALYWYRQSLGQGLEFLIYFQGNSAPDKSGLPSDRFSAERTGGSVSTLTIQRTQQEDSAVYLCASSPVRSGNTVYFGEGSWLTVV.

With respect to this clonotype: A much larger clone lies one base from this, so it may be a read error. The chain couples TRBV4-3 to TRBJ1-2; perhaps TRBD1 as D (5 bases). CDR1 and CDR2 from the germline V gene are LGHNA and YSLEER. There are 14 residues in the CDR3. The CDR3 DNA reads TGCGCCCGCAGCCAAGATCGACAGCACTATGGCTACACCTTC. This sequence encodes CARSQDRQHYGYTF.

This clonotype appeared a few times. The CDR3 coding sequence is TGTGCCAGCAGTGAAGAGGGAGCTAGTCGGCCATCCCAAGAGACCCAGTACTTC. Amino acid sequence: CASSEEGASRPSQETQYF. This rearrangement joins TRBV2 to TRBJ2-5, with D possibly matching TRBD2 (5 bases). Per the germline V gene, CDR1 is SNHLY and CDR2 is FYNNEI. V was clipped by 1 base and J by 1 base, with 19 bases between them. The CDR3 extends over 18 amino acids.

At least ten counts were recorded for this clonotype. V usage is TRBV19 and J usage is TRBJ2-1; D unresolved. Germline V gene sequence: CDR1 LNHDA, CDR2 SQIVND (reference sequence). Trimming pared 7 bases from V and 15 bases from J, leaving 16 bases between. There are 11 residues in the CDR3. This CDR3 reads CASTLGTFTFF. As DNA, the CDR3 is TGTGCCAGTACCCTGGGCACCTTCACGTTCTTC.

This clonotype was counted only a few times. The gene calls are TRBV7-8 and TRBJ1-1; tentatively, D is TRBD1 (5 bases). The CDR3 loop spans 15 amino acids. Germline assignment: CDR1 SGHVS and CDR2 FQNEAQ. V dropped 1 base and J dropped 6 bases, with 15 bases sitting between them. Written as DNA, the CDR3 is TGTGCCAGCAGCTTAGATGGGGACCCGGACGCTGAAGCTTTCTTT. Protein product: CASSLDGDPDAEAFF. Full variable domain (remainder filled in from reference TRBV7-8 and TRBJ1-1): GAGVSQSPRYKVAKRGQDVALRCDPISGHVSLFWYQQALGQGPEFLTYFQNEAQLDKSGLPSDRFFAERPEGSVSTLKIQRTQQEDSAVYLCASSLDGDPDAEAFFGQGTRLTVV.

V is TRBV4-1 and J is TRBJ1-2, with D unclear. Per germline, CDR1 MGHRA and CDR2 YSYEKL. This CDR3 is built from 16 residues. The V gene lost 0 bases and the J gene lost 1 base, with 12 bases spanning the gap. The CDR3 nucleotides read TGCGCCAGCAGCCAAGAACTGGGGAGCATTAACTATGGCTACACCTTC. It specifies CASSQELGSINYGYTF.

The chain couples TRBV20-1 to TRBJ2-3; tentative D call: TRBD2 (6 bases). Germline values: CDR1 DFQATT, CDR2 SNEGSKA (reference sequence). V lost 3 bases and J 6 bases, leaving 10 bases between the germline ends. The length of the CDR3 is 12 residues. CDR3 bases: TGCAGTGCTAGTGCCCTAGCGGATACGCAGTATTTT. Translation gives CSASALADTQYF.

This clonotype was observed a single time. V usage is TRBV10-3 and J usage is TRBJ1-5, with no clear D. CDR3 length: 16 amino acids. CDR1 and CDR2 from the germline V gene are ENHRY and SYGVKD. Between the trimmed V and J ends, which lost 0 bases and 0 bases, there was a span of 9 bases. The CDR3 is CAISESSGPSNQPQHF. CDR3 nucleotide sequence: TGTGCCATCAGTGAGTCGTCGGGTCCTAGCAATCAGCCCCAGCATTTT.

This rearrangement joins TRBV27 to TRBJ2-2; D call uncertain. V lost 3 bases to trimming and J lost 1 base, with 9 bases between them. This CDR3 spans 15 amino acids. Germline-derived CDR1 and CDR2 are MNHEY and SMNVEV (reference sequence). The CDR3 nucleotides read TGTGCCAGCAGTTTTCTAGAACAGAACACCGGGGAGCTGTTTTTT. Translating gives CASSFLEQNTGELFF.

About this clonotype: A much larger clone lies one base from this, so it may be a read error. CDR3 protein: CASSVPAGGPYGELFF. The CDR3 DNA sequence: TGTGCCAGCAGTGTCCCAGCGGGAGGGCCGTACGGGGAGCTGTTTTTT. The chain couples TRBV12-3 or TRBV12-4 to TRBJ2-2; 10 bases align to TRBD2. This CDR3 has 16 residues. Germline trimming cut 5 bases from V and 7 bases from J; bases unmatched to any gene: 10.

In its sample, this clonotype was seen many times. The chain is built from TRBV6-5 and TRBJ1-1, with 8 positions matching TRBD1. Per germline, CDR1 MNHEY and CDR2 SVGAGI. V was clipped by 4 bases and J by 4 bases; unmatched bases: 5. This CDR3 region has 14 residues. The CDR3 sequence: CASSFHTGGTEAFF. The CDR3, as DNA: TGTGCCAGCAGTTTCCATACAGGGGGCACTGAAGCTTTCTTT.

A few counts support this clonotype. The rearrangement uses TRBV5-4 and TRBJ2-4; 7 positions agree with TRBD1. The germline V gene encodes CDR1 SGHNT and CDR2 YYREEE (reference sequence). V lost 0 bases and J lost 7; bases outside the gene matches: 13. The CDR3 length is 17 residues. Written as DNA, the CDR3 is TGTGCCAGCAGCTTGGCCGCAGGCAGAGGGGGCCGGAACATTCAGTACTTC. Translated, it gives CASSLAAGRGGRNIQYF.

This clonotype was seen a handful of times. The chain combines TRBV27 with TRBJ1-2; tentatively, D is TRBD1 (6 bases). Trimming shortened V by 6 bases and J by 4 bases, and 15 bases separated the two germline ends. Germline V gene data show CDR1 as MNHEY and CDR2 as SMNVEV (reference sequence). The CDR3 is made up of 14 amino acids. As DNA, the CDR3 is TGTGCCAGCAGCCGGAGGGGGGCCGGCTATGGCTACACCTTC. This encodes CASSRRGAGYGYTF.

This clonotype has more than one count but fewer than ten. The rearrangement links TRBV12-3 or TRBV12-4 to TRBJ2-1, with a tentative D call TRBD2 (6 bases). This CDR3 is 14 amino acids long. V shed 5 bases and J shed 8 bases, with 16 bases lying between them. In DNA, the CDR3 is TGTGCCAGCAGTACAGTGGAGGGAGAGGATGAGCAGTTCTTC. Its translation is CASSTVEGEDEQFF.

The V call is TRBV7-9, the J call TRBJ2-1, with TRBD2 matching 9 bases. CDR3 size: 14 residues. The J segment lost 9 bases and the V segment lost 3 bases, leaving 6 bases of the junction unmatched. Germline loops: CDR1 SEHNR, CDR2 FQNEAQ (reference sequence). CDR3 sequence: CASSFAGGPAEQFF. The DNA of the CDR3 is TGTGCCAGCAGCTTTGCGGGAGGGCCGGCTGAGCAGTTCTTC.

Turning to this clonotype: It is likely a read error, because the conserved phenylalanine at the end of the CDR3 is missing. The J gene is TRBJ1-2, the V gene TRBV3-1; D call uncertain. Germline V lookup: CDR1 LGHDT, CDR2 YNNKEL (reference sequence). The CDR3 contains 17 residues. Trimming cost V 0 bases and J 4 bases, with 18 bases left between them. The CDR3 DNA follows: TGTGCCAGCAGCCAAGATTTAGGCCAGGCAGGATTCTATGGCTACACCCTC. This codes for CASSQDLGQAGFYGYTL.

The chain links TRBV28 to TRBJ2-1; D might be TRBD1 (6 bases). V lost 7 bases, J lost 5 bases, and 18 bases lay in between. The CDR3 is made up of 15 amino acids. Germline lookup yields CDR1 MDHEN and CDR2 SYDVKM. The CDR3 DNA sequence: TGTGCCAGCAACAACTATTCCAACAGGGACAATGAGCAGTTCTTC. Amino acids: CASNNYSNRDNEQFF. Combining the CDR3 with reference TRBV28 and TRBJ2-1 gives the whole variable domain DVKVTQSSRYLVKRTGEKVFLECVQDMDHENMFWYRQDPGLGLRLIYFSYDVKMKEKGDIPEGYSVSREKKERFSLILESASTNQTSMYLCASNNYSNRDNEQFFGPGTRLTVL.

A few counts support this clonotype. The chain combines TRBV9 with TRBJ2-5; 12 nucleotides match TRBD2. This CDR3 is built from 16 residues. The trim removed 3 bases at V and 0 bases at J, leaving 3 bases unmatched. Germline V CDR1 and CDR2: SGDLS, YYNGEE. The CDR3 loop is CASSEGTSGYQETQYF. The CDR3 nucleotides read TGTGCCAGCAGCGAAGGGACTAGCGGGTACCAAGAGACCCAGTACTTC.

This clonotype showed up just a few times. The gene calls are TRBV7-2 and TRBJ2-7, with D possibly being TRBD1 (5 bases). CDR1 SGHTA and CDR2 FQGNSA come from the germline V gene. The CDR3 consists of 14 residues. V lost 5 bases and J lost 3, with 14 bases in between. The CDR3 is CASSPQGSHYEQYF. In DNA, the CDR3 is TGTGCCAGCAGCCCCCAGGGATCGCACTACGAGCAGTACTTC.

The gene calls are TRBV20-1 and TRBJ2-3; possibly TRBD2 for D (7 bases). The CDR3 runs to 18 residues. Germline V gene data show CDR1 as DFQATT and CDR2 as SNEGSKA (reference sequence). The ends were cut back, 1 base at V and 0 bases at J, with 20 bases in the middle. Written as DNA, the CDR3 is TGCAGTGCTAGAGGGGTTGGCGGGGGCCTCCTTAGCACAGATACGCAGTATTTT. It specifies CSARGVGGGLLSTDTQYF.

The rearrangement uses TRBV7-9 and TRBJ1-5; 7 nucleotides match TRBD1. CDR1 SEHNR and CDR2 FQNEAQ come from the germline V gene (reference sequence). This CDR3 spans 16 amino acids. V dropped 0 bases and J dropped 1; count of bases not matched to a gene: 3. The CDR3 DNA sequence: TGTGCCAGCAGCTTAGCGCAGGGGGGGAGCAATCAGCCCCAGCATTTT. Protein: CASSLAQGGSNQPQHF.

This clonotype was counted only a few times. This chain uses TRBV20-1 with TRBJ2-5; D is possibly TRBD1 (6 bases). With 5 bases removed from V and 5 bases from J, the gap between germline ends came to 18 bases. From germline, CDR1 is DFQATT and CDR2 SNEGSKA (reference sequence). This CDR3 has 14 residues. Here the CDR3 reads CSARRQATVETQYF. The CDR3, as DNA: TGCAGTGCTCGAAGACAGGCTACTGTGGAGACCCAGTACTTC.

As for this clonotype: An end of the junction differs from the germline gene, which may be a read error. This chain connects TRBV9 to TRBJ2-3; D remains ambiguous. CDR3 length: 15 residues. Germline assignment: CDR1 SGDLS and CDR2 YYNGEE. CDR3 sequence reads: CASERGASCTDTQYF. CDR3 sequence (DNA): TGCGCCAGCGAGCGAGGAGCCTCCTGCACAGATACGCAGTATTTT.

Comments on this clonotype: This may be a read error: a much more frequent sequence differs by one nucleotide. The chain is built from TRBV27 and TRBJ2-3; D gene unclear. The CDR3 runs to 15 residues. V was cut by 3 bases and J by 4 bases, with 14 bases left in between. Germline loops: CDR1 MNHEY, CDR2 SMNVEV (reference sequence). CDR3 sequence reads: CASSFGVVSADTQYF. CDR3 DNA: TGTGCCAGCAGTTTTGGGGTAGTAAGTGCAGATACGCAGTATTTT.

This clonotype was recorded a few times. J is TRBJ2-3 and V is TRBV12-3 or TRBV12-4; weak D call: TRBD2 (5 bases). V was pared by 3 bases and J by 4 bases, with 20 bases between. This CDR3 region has 17 residues. The DNA of the CDR3 is TGTGCCAGCAGTTTTTGGGAGTCCAGTAGCAGCGCAGATACGCAGTATTTT. Encoded protein: CASSFWESSSSADTQYF.